One sample yielded the 29 T cell receptor beta chains listed below, sequenced in a study of identical twins. TCRdb re-called the 5' RACE reads through MiXCR, storing one row per CDR3 protein. The repertoire has 600,000 to 700,000 distinct CDR3 sequences, about 20% of them found once; the top ten carry roughly 4.3%. A further study also used this sample, focusing on T cells expressing NK-cell markers.

Sequenced input: PBMCs. These receptor sequences come from a young woman in good health.

The sample holds a few counts of this clonotype. This chain uses TRBV12-3 or TRBV12-4 with TRBJ1-6, with D hard to call. V was trimmed by 5 bases and J by 12 bases, leaving 14 bases between them. The CDR3 extends over 13 amino acids. The CDR3 spells CASSGELGGPLHF. The DNA for the CDR3 is TGTGCCAGCAGTGGGGAGTTAGGCGGACCCCTCCACTTT.

This clonotype showed up just a few times. This chain links TRBV12-3 or TRBV12-4 with TRBJ2-7; the D gene is possibly TRBD1 (5 bases). The V and J ends lost 8 bases and 6 bases respectively, with 20 bases between them. The CDR3 contains 14 residues. Here the CDR3 DNA reads TGTGCCAGCGGCCTTAGCACCCAGGGCTCCGAGCAGTACTTC. Protein: CASGLSTQGSEQYF.

The V gene is TRBV12-3 or TRBV12-4, the J gene TRBJ2-7; 7 nucleotides align to TRBD2. This CDR3 is built from 15 residues. Germline trimming cut 3 bases from V and 0 bases from J; bases unmatched to any gene: 5. The CDR3 DNA follows: TGTGCCAGCAGTTTCAGCGGGACTATCTCCTACGAGCAGTACTTC. This sequence encodes CASSFSGTISYEQYF.

This clonotype was counted a few times. Here the CDR3 DNA reads TGCAGTGCACGTAGGACTAGCGGGACGGGGGAGCAGTACTTC. Translation: CSARRTSGTGEQYF. The chain couples TRBV20-1 to TRBJ2-7, with 12 bases matching TRBD2. J lost 7 bases, V lost 6 bases, and 10 bases had no gene match. CDR3 size: 14 residues. Germline assignment: CDR1 DFQATT and CDR2 SNEGSKA (reference sequence).

This clonotype appeared many times. The genes are TRBV10-3 and TRBJ2-7; TRBD1 or TRBD2 may be the D gene (5 bases each). The CDR3 totals 13 residues. V was trimmed by 6 bases and J by 4 bases, leaving 13 bases between them. Per germline, CDR1 ENHRY and CDR2 SYGVKD. The CDR3 nucleotides are TGTGCCATCAGCCCCGGGACGGATTACGAGCAGTACTTC. Amino acids: CAISPGTDYEQYF.

The genes are TRBV27 and TRBJ2-1; D tentatively reads TRBD1 or TRBD2 (5 bases each). V lost 0 bases and J 1 base, leaving 19 bases between the germline ends. This CDR3 is built from 19 residues. In germline, CDR1 is MNHEY, CDR2 SMNVEV (reference sequence). CDR3 residues: CASSLSGRWTLLSYNEQFF. CDR3 coding DNA: TGTGCCAGCAGTTTATCGGGGCGGTGGACTCTACTTTCCTACAATGAGCAGTTCTTC.

This clonotype has only one observation. The J gene is TRBJ2-1, the V gene TRBV7-9; TRBD2 aligns across 10 bases. The V gene end was trimmed by 5 bases and the J gene end by 7 bases; junction bases not matched to a gene: 11. Germline CDR1 and CDR2: SEHNR and FQNEAQ (reference sequence). This CDR3 comprises 16 residues. In DNA form, the CDR3 reads TGTGCCAGCAGCCTCGCGGGAGCGGGGGGGCAGAATGAGCAGTTCTTC. This gives the protein CASSLAGAGGQNEQFF.

Only a few counts were recorded for this clonotype. The chain links TRBV10-1 to TRBJ2-3; unclear D gene. The length of the CDR3 is 15 residues. From germline, CDR1 is WNHNN and CDR2 SYGVQD (reference sequence). Trimming took 0 bases from V and 2 from J, leaving 9 bases between them. The CDR3 bases are TGCGCCAGCAGTGAGTCTATGGGTCCCACAGATACGCAGTATTTT. Protein sequence: CASSESMGPTDTQYF.

J is TRBJ2-2 and V is TRBV29-1; D unresolved. This CDR3 is built from 13 residues. Germline CDR1 and CDR2: SQVTM and ANQGSEA. V shed 4 bases and J shed 4 bases, with 10 bases lying between them. CDR3 sequence reads: CSVGIASTGELFF. The CDR3 DNA sequence: TGCAGCGTTGGAATTGCCAGCACCGGGGAGCTGTTTTTT.

This clonotype was detected a few times. This chain joins TRBV3-1 and TRBJ2-5; the D is unclear. The CDR3 is 11 residues long. CDR1 is LGHDT and CDR2 is YNNKEL in the germline V gene (reference sequence). V was trimmed by 4 bases and J by 7 bases, leaving 7 bases between them. The CDR3 DNA sequence: TGTGCCAGCAGCCGCACGGGGACCCAGTACTTC. Translated: CASSRTGTQYF.

This clonotype was seen a handful of times. The rearrangement joins TRBV6-1 to TRBJ2-7; tentative D call: TRBD1 (8 bases). Trimming stripped 4 bases from V and 3 bases from J, with 13 bases between. The germline V gene has CDR1 MNHNS and CDR2 SASEGT. The CDR3 is 14 residues long. The CDR3 region is CASSGTGGDYEQYF. The CDR3 nucleotides are TGTGCCAGCAGTGGTACAGGGGGGGACTACGAGCAGTACTTC.

The chain has TRBV6-1 and TRBJ2-1; the D gene is possibly TRBD2 (8 bases). The CDR3 length is 17 residues. From germline, CDR1 is MNHNS and CDR2 SASEGT. Trimming took 6 bases from V and 2 from J, leaving 20 bases between them. DNA for the CDR3: TGTGCCAGCAGCCTGCGAGGGGGCGGGAGGACCTACAATGAGCAGTTCTTC. Its protein is CASSLRGGGRTYNEQFF.

The chain has TRBV12-3 or TRBV12-4 and TRBJ2-7; weak D call: TRBD1 (5 bases). V was trimmed by 6 bases and J by 3 bases, leaving 12 bases between them. The CDR3 has 13 amino acids. In DNA, the CDR3 is TGTGCCAGCAGACCGACAGCAAACTACGAGCAGTACTTC. As protein: CASRPTANYEQYF.

This chain connects TRBV12-3 or TRBV12-4 to TRBJ2-2; D may be TRBD2 (6 bases). This CDR3 region has 11 residues. V lost 6 bases, J lost 7 bases, and 6 bases lay in between. The CDR3 DNA sequence: TGTGCCAGCAGGGGGGGCGGGGAGCTGTTTTTT. Translation: CASRGGGELFF.

In this sample, this clonotype turned up a few times. The chain uses TRBV12-3 or TRBV12-4 and TRBJ2-3; no firm D call. V was pared by 2 bases and J by 4 bases, with 7 bases between. This CDR3 spans 13 amino acids. CDR3 in amino acids: CASSLNGPDTQYF. The CDR3 region has the DNA TGTGCCAGCAGTTTAAATGGTCCAGATACGCAGTATTTT.

This clonotype was recorded at least ten times. This chain uses TRBV27 with TRBJ1-5; D gene ambiguous. Germline V gene data show CDR1 as MNHEY and CDR2 as SMNVEV (reference sequence). CDR3 length: 13 amino acids. Trimming stripped 4 bases from V and 3 bases from J, with 7 bases between. CDR3 loop: CASSSVPNQPQHF. The DNA of the CDR3 is TGTGCCAGCAGTTCGGTCCCCAATCAGCCCCAGCATTTT.

This clonotype was detected ten times or more. The J gene is TRBJ2-3, the V gene TRBV5-1; 15 bases are a match to TRBD2. The J segment lost 6 bases and the V segment lost 3 bases, leaving 2 bases of the junction unmatched. Germline CDR1 and CDR2: SGHRS and YFSETQ. The CDR3 consists of 15 residues. This chain's CDR3 is CASSSGLAGGDTQYF. The CDR3 DNA reads TGCGCCAGCAGCTCTGGACTAGCGGGAGGGGATACGCAGTATTTT.

In this sample, this clonotype turned up a few times. This chain links TRBV9 with TRBJ2-1, with D possibly matching TRBD1 (5 bases). Trimming shortened V by 0 bases and J by 12 bases, and 13 bases separated the two germline ends. Germline CDR1 SGDLS, CDR2 YYNGEE. The CDR3 has 13 residues. CDR3 residues: CASSVGGSRGQFF. The CDR3 DNA reads as TGTGCCAGCAGCGTAGGGGGCAGTCGAGGGCAGTTCTTC.

This clonotype was detected ten times or more. The J gene is TRBJ2-3, the V gene TRBV12-3 or TRBV12-4; D is ambiguous. CDR3 length: 13 residues. The V end lost 2 bases, the J end lost 3 bases, and 6 bases lay between the germline ends. CDR3 DNA: TGTGCCAGCAGTTTATCCCCAACAGATACGCAGTATTTT. It codes for CASSLSPTDTQYF.

This clonotype was recorded at least ten times. V gene TRBV20-1 combines with J gene TRBJ1-5; the D is unclear. Germline V CDR1 and CDR2: DFQATT, SNEGSKA (reference sequence). The CDR3 spans 12 residues. Trimming shortened V by 5 bases and J by 9 bases, and 14 bases separated the two germline ends. CDR3 bases: TGCAGTGCTGCGAATGCCTACGGGCCCCAGCATTTT. Translated: CSAANAYGPQHF.

The sample holds a few counts of this clonotype. The V gene is TRBV5-1, the J gene TRBJ2-1, with D possibly matching TRBD1 (6 bases). The CDR3 loop spans 16 amino acids. Trimming took 0 bases from V and 0 from J, leaving 10 bases between them. Germline CDR1 SGHRS, CDR2 YFSETQ. This CDR3 is CASSLGDIGSYNEQFF. For the CDR3, the DNA is TGCGCCAGCAGCTTGGGGGACATAGGCTCCTACAATGAGCAGTTCTTC.

V is TRBV3-1 and J is TRBJ2-1; the D call may be TRBD1 or TRBD2 (5 bases each). Germline V gives CDR1 LGHDT, CDR2 YNNKEL (reference sequence). The germline V and J ends were trimmed by 2 bases and 10 bases, with 15 bases remaining between them. The CDR3 has 14 residues. CDR3 loop: CASSQPTGAAEQFF. The CDR3 DNA sequence: TGTGCCAGCAGCCAACCCACCGGGGCGGCCGAGCAGTTCTTC.

This clonotype was recorded at least ten times. The chain uses TRBV5-5 and TRBJ1-2; 7 bases align to TRBD1. This CDR3 spans 15 amino acids. Germline lookup yields CDR1 SGHKS and CDR2 YYEKEE (reference sequence). Trimming removed 4 bases from V and 7 bases from J; junction bases left unmatched: 13. CDR3 sequence (DNA): TGTGCCAGCAGCCCCGCCGAAGGGACAGTGCGTGGCTACACCTTC. Translating gives CASSPAEGTVRGYTF.

The chain joins TRBV6-5 to TRBJ1-1; D perhaps matches TRBD1 (5 bases). Trimming removed 3 bases at V and 1 base at J, with 15 bases between. The CDR3 is 16 amino acids. The germline V gene encodes CDR1 MNHEY and CDR2 SVGAGI. CDR3 nucleotides: TGTGCCAGCAGTTATGGGGGGTGGCAGAGGAACACTGAAGCTTTCTTT. The encoded protein is CASSYGGWQRNTEAFF.

The V gene is TRBV3-1, the J gene TRBJ2-1; 13 bases fit TRBD2. Germline V gives CDR1 LGHDT, CDR2 YNNKEL (reference sequence). This CDR3 contains 19 residues. The V gene end was trimmed by 4 bases and the J gene end by 4 bases; junction bases not matched to a gene: 13. CDR3 sequence reads: CASSPGLAGFSLRYNEQFF. CDR3 nucleotides: TGTGCCAGCAGCCCGGGACTAGCGGGGTTCAGCCTGAGGTACAATGAGCAGTTCTTC.

This clonotype was detected once. CDR3 sequence reads: CASSLEGPNSGMNTEAFF. The CDR3 nucleotides are TGTGCCAGCAGTTTAGAGGGACCAAATTCGGGCATGAACACTGAAGCTTTCTTT. The rearrangement joins TRBV27 to TRBJ1-1; D is perhaps TRBD1 (5 bases). With 2 bases removed from V and 0 bases from J, the gap between germline ends came to 19 bases. CDR1 is MNHEY, CDR2 SMNVEV, per germline (reference sequence). This CDR3 has 18 amino acids.

The CDR3 DNA reads TGTGCCAGCAGTGTAGCGAGTCTGGGCAATGAGCAGTTCTTC. Amino acids: CASSVASLGNEQFF. The V gene is TRBV6-1, the J gene TRBJ2-1, with D possibly TRBD2 on 5 matching bases. V dropped 4 bases and J dropped 6 bases, with 13 bases sitting between them. The CDR3 runs 14 residues. Germline assignment: CDR1 MNHNS and CDR2 SASEGT.

V is TRBV5-1 and J is TRBJ2-2; D not resolved. This CDR3 is 13 amino acids long. V shed 0 bases and J shed 7 bases, with 7 bases lying between them. Germline V gene lookup returns CDR1 SGHRS and CDR2 YFSETQ. CDR3 sequence: CASSLVRGGELFF. In nucleotides, the CDR3 is TGCGCCAGCAGCTTGGTAAGAGGCGGGGAGCTGTTTTTT.

CDR3 in amino acids: CASSSGTGYPYEQYF. The CDR3 nucleotides are TGCGCCAGCAGCTCCGGGACAGGGTACCCTTACGAGCAGTACTTC. This chain uses TRBV5-1 with TRBJ2-7; 9 nucleotides agree with TRBD1. CDR3 size: 15 residues. Germline V CDR1 and CDR2: SGHRS, YFSETQ. V trimming: 3 bases; J trimming: 4 bases; junction bases outside the gene matches: 8.